This T cell receptor beta chain derives from a study of T cells in Graves' hyperthyroidism and ophthalmopathy. Details on this clonotype: No antigen is known for it.

Study-wide results and limits: Blood also carried most thyroid clonotypes expanded above 0.001.

Inclusion characteristics of ophthalmopathy patients comprised a Clinical Activity Score of at least 3, a NOSPECS grade of at least 4, and duration under 3 months. Not enrolled were patients with uncontrolled infection, other autoimmune disease, pregnancy or lactation. RNA transcripts yielded amplified TCR beta CDR3 regions. The HTBI set primed first-round TCR CDR3 RT-PCR. TCRdb fed the multiplex PCR reads into MiXCR, producing one record per CDR3 protein. The sample has roughly 650,000 distinct CDR3 sequences; 16% are singletons. V shed 4 bases, J shed 4 bases, and the junction held 13 bases outside the gene matches. There are 17 residues in the CDR3. Germline loops: CDR1 SEHNR, CDR2 FQNEAQ (reference sequence).

The TCR comes from a woman aged 40 to 50 with Graves' ophthalmopathy. The J gene is TRBJ2-5, the V gene TRBV7-9; 9 positions agree with TRBD2. Sequencing was carried out using blood. In DNA form, the CDR3 reads TGTGCCAGCAGCTCCCCGCGGAGCGGGAGGTTACGAGAGACCCAGTACTTC. Translated: CASSSPRSGRLRETQYF.